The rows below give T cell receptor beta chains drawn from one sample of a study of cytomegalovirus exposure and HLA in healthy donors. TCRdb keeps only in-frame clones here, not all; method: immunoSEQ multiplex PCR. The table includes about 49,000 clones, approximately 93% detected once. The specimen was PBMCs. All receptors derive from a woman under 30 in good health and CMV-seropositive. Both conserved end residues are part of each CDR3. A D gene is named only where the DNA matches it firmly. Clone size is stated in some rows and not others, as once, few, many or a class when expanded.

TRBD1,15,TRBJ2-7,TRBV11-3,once,CASSRPGQGYYEQYF,TGTGCCAGCAGCCGACCGGGACAGGGATACTACGAGCAGTACTTC
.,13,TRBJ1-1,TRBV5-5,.,CASSFGARTEAFF,TGTGCCAGCAGCTTTGGGGCACGTACTGAAGCTTTCTTT
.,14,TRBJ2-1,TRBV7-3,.,CASSAPDRSNEQFF,TGTGCCAGCAGCGCCCCCGACAGGTCGAATGAGCAGTTCTTC
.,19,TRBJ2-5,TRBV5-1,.,CASSLAESGTYKNQETQYF,TGCGCCAGCAGCTTGGCCGAATCAGGGACATACAAGAACCAAGAGACCCAGTACTTC
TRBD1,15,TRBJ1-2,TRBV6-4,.,CASAPEGQNNYGYTF,TGTGCCAGCGCGCCCGAGGGACAGAATAACTATGGCTACACCTTC
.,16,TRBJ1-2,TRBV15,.,CATSGRGSGRRIGYTF,TGTGCCACCAGCGGAAGGGGCTCAGGGAGGAGGATCGGCTACACCTTC
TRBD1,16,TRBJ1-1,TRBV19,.,CASVSALTGLNTEAFF,TGTGCCAGCGTCTCCGCCCTGACAGGGTTGAACACTGAAGCTTTCTTT
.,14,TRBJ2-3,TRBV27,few,CASTRRDGTDTQYF,TGTGCCAGCACCCGGAGGGATGGCACAGATACGCAGTATTTT
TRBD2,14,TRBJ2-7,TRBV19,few,CASTPGGSSYEQYF,TGTGCCAGTACCCCGGGCGGGAGCTCCTACGAGCAGTACTTC
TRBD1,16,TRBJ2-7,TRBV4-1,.,CASSKLPGQEYYEQYF,TGCGCCAGCAGCAAACTCCCGGGACAGGAGTACTACGAGCAGTACTTC
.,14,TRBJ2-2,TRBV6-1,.,CASSLGPITGELFF,TGTGCCAGCAGCCTGGGGCCGATAACCGGGGAGCTGTTTTTT
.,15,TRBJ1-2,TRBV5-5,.,CASSPRRDTNYGYTF,TGTGCCAGCAGCCCCCGTCGGGACACCAACTATGGCTACACCTTC
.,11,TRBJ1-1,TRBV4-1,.,CASSRQGEAFF,TGCGCCAGCAGCCGTCAGGGGGAAGCTTTCTTT
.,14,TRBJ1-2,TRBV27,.,CASSFGSADYGYTF,TGTGCCAGCAGTTTCGGCAGCGCAGACTATGGCTACACCTTC
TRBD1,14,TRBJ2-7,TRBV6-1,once,CATEIGQGNYEQYF,TGTGCCACTGAAATCGGACAGGGTAACTACGAGCAGTACTTC
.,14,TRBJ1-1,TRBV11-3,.,CASSLVTANTEAFF,TGTGCCAGCAGCTTAGTGACAGCAAACACTGAAGCTTTCTTT
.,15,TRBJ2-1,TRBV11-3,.,CASSSRSQAYNEQFF,TGTGCCAGCAGCTCCCGTTCTCAGGCCTACAATGAGCAGTTCTTC
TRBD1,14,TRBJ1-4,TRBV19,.,CASSIETGWGKLFF,TGTGCCAGTAGTATCGAGACAGGGTGGGGAAAACTGTTTTTT
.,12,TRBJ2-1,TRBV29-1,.,CSVERVGNEQFF,TGCAGCGTTGAGAGGGTCGGCAATGAGCAGTTCTTC
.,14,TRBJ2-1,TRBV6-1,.,CASTPSETYNEQFF,TGTGCCAGCACCCCTAGCGAGACCTACAATGAGCAGTTCTTC
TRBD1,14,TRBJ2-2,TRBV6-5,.,CASRPGQETGELFF,TGTGCCAGCCGGCCGGGACAGGAAACCGGGGAGCTGTTTTTT
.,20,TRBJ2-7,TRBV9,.,CASSVDSGGAVASSSYEQYF,TGTGCCAGCAGCGTAGATAGCGGAGGAGCTGTTGCTTCGAGCTCCTACGAGCAGTACTTC
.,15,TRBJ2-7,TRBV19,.,CASSPSRGRAYEQYF,TGTGCCAGTAGCCCGTCGCGGGGTCGCGCCTACGAGCAGTACTTC
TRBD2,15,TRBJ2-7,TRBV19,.,CASSLGTSGSDEQYF,TGTGCCAGTAGTCTCGGGACTAGCGGGAGTGACGAGCAGTACTTC
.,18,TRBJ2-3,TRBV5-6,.,CASSLPSGSGTSTDTQYF,TGTGCCAGCAGCCTTCCTTCGGGTAGCGGTACTAGCACAGATACGCAGTATTTT
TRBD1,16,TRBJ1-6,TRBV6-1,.,CASSERQGASWSPLHF,TGTGCCAGCAGTGAACGACAGGGGGCATCTTGGTCACCCCTCCACTTT
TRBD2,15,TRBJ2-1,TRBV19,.,CASSIGLGGVNEQFF,TGTGCCAGTAGTATTGGACTAGGAGGGGTAAATGAGCAGTTCTTC
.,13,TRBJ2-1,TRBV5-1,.,CASSLVGVDEQFF,TGCGCCAGCAGCTTGGTCGGGGTGGATGAGCAGTTCTTC
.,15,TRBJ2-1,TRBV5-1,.,CASSLGWETYNEQFF,TGCGCCAGCAGCTTGGGGTGGGAGACCTACAATGAGCAGTTCTTC
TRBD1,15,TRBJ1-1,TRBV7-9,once,CASSSSRDRATEAFF,TGTGCCAGCAGCTCCTCCCGGGACAGGGCCACTGAAGCTTTCTTT
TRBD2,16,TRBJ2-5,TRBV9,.,CASSAGLAAYQETQYF,TGTGCCAGCAGCGCAGGACTAGCGGCGTACCAAGAGACCCAGTACTTC
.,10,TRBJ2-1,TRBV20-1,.,CSARADEQFF,TGCAGTGCTAGAGCGGATGAGCAGTTCTTC
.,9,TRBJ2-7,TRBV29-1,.,CSPRGEQYF,TGCAGCCCCCGGGGGGAGCAGTACTTC
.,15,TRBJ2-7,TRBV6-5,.,CASSPRDGSSYEQYF,TGTGCCAGCAGTCCCCGGGACGGGAGCTCCTACGAGCAGTACTTC
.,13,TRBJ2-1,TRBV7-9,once,CASSLALYNEQFF,TGTGCCAGCAGCTTAGCACTTTACAATGAGCAGTTCTTC
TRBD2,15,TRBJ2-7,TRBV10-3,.,CAISDGAGGRYEQYF,TGTGCCATCAGTGATGGAGCGGGAGGCCGCTACGAGCAGTACTTC
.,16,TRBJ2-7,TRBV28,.,CASSLDRGVASYEQYF,TGTGCCAGCAGTTTAGATAGAGGCGTCGCCTCCTACGAGCAGTACTTC
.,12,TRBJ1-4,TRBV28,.,CASSSLTGKLFF,TGTGCCAGCAGTTCTTTGACTGGGAAACTGTTTTTT
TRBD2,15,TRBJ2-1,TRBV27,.,CASSFSTSGSNEQFF,TGTGCCAGCAGTTTCTCGACTAGCGGGAGTAATGAGCAGTTCTTC
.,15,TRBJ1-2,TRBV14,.,CASSQDRRANYGYTF,TGTGCCAGCAGCCAAGATCGCAGGGCTAACTATGGCTACACCTTC
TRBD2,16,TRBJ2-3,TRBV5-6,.,CASSLLAGGGADTQYF,TGTGCCAGCAGCTTACTAGCGGGAGGGGGTGCAGATACGCAGTATTTT
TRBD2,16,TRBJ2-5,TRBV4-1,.,CTSSQSQERDPETQYF,TGCACCAGCAGCCAAAGCCAGGAGCGGGACCCGGAGACCCAGTACTTC
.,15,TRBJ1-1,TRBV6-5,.,CASSAPRDGSTEAFF,TGTGCCAGCAGTGCCCCAAGGGATGGGAGCACTGAAGCTTTCTTT
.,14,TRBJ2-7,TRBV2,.,CASSDEQVVSEQYF,TGTGCCAGCAGTGATGAACAGGTAGTTTCGGAGCAGTACTTC
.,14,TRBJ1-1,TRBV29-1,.,CSVEPPGRNTEAFF,TGCAGCGTTGAGCCCCCAGGGCGGAACACTGAAGCTTTCTTT
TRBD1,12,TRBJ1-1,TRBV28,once,CAGRTGNTEAFF,TGTGCCGGCCGGACAGGGAACACTGAAGCTTTCTTT
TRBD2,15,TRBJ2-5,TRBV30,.,CAWSVGTSGTETQYF,TGTGCCTGGAGTGTGGGCACTAGCGGGACGGAGACCCAGTACTTC
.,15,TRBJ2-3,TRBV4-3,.,CASSQDPGSPDTQYF,TGCGCCAGCAGCCAAGACCCCGGTAGCCCAGATACGCAGTATTTT
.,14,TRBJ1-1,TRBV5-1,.,CASSTGEANTEAFF,TGCGCCAGCAGTACGGGGGAGGCGAACACTGAAGCTTTCTTT
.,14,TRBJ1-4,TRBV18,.,CASSPGAQGEKLFF,TGTGCCAGCTCACCGGGGGCGCAGGGTGAAAAACTGTTTTTT
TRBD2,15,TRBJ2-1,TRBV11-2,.,CASSLGSIGREWQFF,TGTGCCAGCAGCTTAGGGTCAATAGGGCGGGAGTGGCAGTTCTTC
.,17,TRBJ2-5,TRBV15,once,CATSKHLVGSLQETQYF,TGTGCCACCAGCAAACACCTCGTCGGGAGCCTACAAGAGACCCAGTACTTC
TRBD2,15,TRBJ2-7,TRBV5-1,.,CASSLEASGAYEQYF,TGCGCCAGCAGCTTGGAAGCTAGCGGAGCCTACGAGCAGTACTTC
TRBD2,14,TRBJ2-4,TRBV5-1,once,CASSSGTSGEVQYF,TGCGCCAGCAGCTCCGGGACTAGCGGAGAGGTTCAGTACTTC
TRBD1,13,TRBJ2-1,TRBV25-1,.,CASSETGINEQFF,TGTGCCAGCAGTGAGACAGGGATAAATGAGCAGTTCTTC
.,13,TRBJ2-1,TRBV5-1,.,CASRDLMWNEQFF,TGCGCCAGTCGGGACTTGATGTGGAATGAGCAGTTCTTC
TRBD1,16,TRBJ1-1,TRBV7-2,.,CASSIGTVGSNTEAFF,TGTGCCAGCAGCATTGGGACAGTCGGCTCGAACACTGAAGCTTTCTTT
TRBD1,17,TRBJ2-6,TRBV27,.,CASSRPGTGTGANVLTF,TGTGCCAGCAGCCGTCCCGGGACAGGGACTGGGGCCAACGTCCTGACTTTC
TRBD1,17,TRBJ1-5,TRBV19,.,CASHDPSTDRNLQPQHF,TGTGCCAGTCACGACCCCTCAACGGACAGGAACCTTCAGCCCCAGCATTTT